This TCR beta chain was sequenced during a study of T cell repertoires in cytomegalovirus infection. Germline V gene lookup returns CDR1 SGHVS and CDR2 FNYEAQ. CDR3 size: 11 residues. V lost 1 base to trimming and J lost 6 bases, with 4 bases between them. General study results and limits: There were HLA-C-restricted CMV-specific TCR beta clonotypes dominating the ex vivo response.

MiXCR was run by TCRdb on the reads, yielding one entry per CDR3 protein. The sample lists approximately 600,000 distinct CDR3 sequences; around 40% were seen once. This clonotype was counted many times. Its antigen remains unidentified. The receptor was isolated from a human donor in good health (CMV status not recorded). Some clones in this sample may be carry-over from other donors' samples. The source material was cultured PBMCs, sampled from culture after CMV antigen stimulation. The chain is built from TRBV7-6 and TRBJ2-7; D ambiguous. Written as DNA, the CDR3 is TGTGCCAGCAGCTTAGGGCTCGAGCAGTACTTC. It translates to CASSLGLEQYF.